This T cell receptor beta chain comes out of a study of blood T cell repertoires in COVID-19. Profiled with immunoSEQ multiplex PCR; TCRdb holds only in-frame clones, not every one. Altogether around 250,000 clones are present, about 91% being singletons, with the ten largest covering about 4.5%. Losses at the gene ends were 4 bases for V and 5 bases for J; bases not matched to a gene: 6. CDR1 SGHRS and CDR2 YFSETQ come from the germline V gene. This CDR3 is 14 amino acids long. This sequence was found in a middle-aged woman who had recovered from COVID-19. Material for sequencing was peripheral blood. The rearrangement links TRBV5-1 to TRBJ2-7; TRBD2 aligns across 10 bases. The CDR3 protein is CASSKTSGADEQYF. The CDR3 DNA sequence: TGCGCCAGCAGCAAAACTAGCGGGGCTGACGAGCAGTACTTC.